This T cell receptor beta chain is from a study of blood T cell repertoires in COVID-19. Study as a whole: T cells, B-cell-depleted T cells, or PBMCs provided the cDNA or gDNA that served as material.

Assay: immunoSEQ multiplex PCR; the TCRdb copy retains only in-frame clones and omits some. The profile shows about 240,000 clones, 82% of them singletons. Germline V lookup: CDR1 SGHRS, CDR2 YFSETQ. V trimming: 4 bases; J trimming: 0 bases; junction bases outside the gene matches: 5. CDR3 length: 15 residues. The sequenced sample consisted of peripheral blood. The chain joins TRBV5-1 to TRBJ2-3, with 7 bases fitting TRBD1. The clonotype was recovered from a woman in her 70s with acute or convalescent COVID-19. CDR3 nucleotides: TGCGCCAGCAGCCCTTTGACAGGGAGCACAGATACGCAGTATTTT. The encoded protein is CASSPLTGSTDTQYF.